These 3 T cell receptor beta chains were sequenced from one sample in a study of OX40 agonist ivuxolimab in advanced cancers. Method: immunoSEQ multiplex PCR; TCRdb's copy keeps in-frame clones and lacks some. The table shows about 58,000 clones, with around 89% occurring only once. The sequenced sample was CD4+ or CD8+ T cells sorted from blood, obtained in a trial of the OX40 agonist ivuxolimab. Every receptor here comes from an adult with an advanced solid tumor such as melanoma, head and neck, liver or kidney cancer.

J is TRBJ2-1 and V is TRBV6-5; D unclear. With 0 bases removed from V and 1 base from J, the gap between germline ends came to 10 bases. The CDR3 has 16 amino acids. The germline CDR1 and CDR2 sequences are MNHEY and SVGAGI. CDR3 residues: CASSYSPGVSYNEQFF. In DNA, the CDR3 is TGTGCCAGCAGTTACTCTCCAGGAGTGTCCTACAATGAGCAGTTCTTC.

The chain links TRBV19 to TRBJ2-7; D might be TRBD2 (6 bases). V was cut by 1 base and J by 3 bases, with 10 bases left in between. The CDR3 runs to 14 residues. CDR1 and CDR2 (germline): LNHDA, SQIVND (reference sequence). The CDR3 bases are TGTGCCAGTAGTATAGGACTGCGGGGCTACGAGCAGTACTTC. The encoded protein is CASSIGLRGYEQYF.

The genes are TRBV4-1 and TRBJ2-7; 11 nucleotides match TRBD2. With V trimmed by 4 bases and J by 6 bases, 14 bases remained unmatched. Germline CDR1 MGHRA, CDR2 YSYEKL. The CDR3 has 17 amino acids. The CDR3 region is CASSPSIAGGVFGEQYF. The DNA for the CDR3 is TGCGCCAGCAGCCCCAGTATAGCGGGAGGGGTCTTCGGCGAGCAGTACTTC.